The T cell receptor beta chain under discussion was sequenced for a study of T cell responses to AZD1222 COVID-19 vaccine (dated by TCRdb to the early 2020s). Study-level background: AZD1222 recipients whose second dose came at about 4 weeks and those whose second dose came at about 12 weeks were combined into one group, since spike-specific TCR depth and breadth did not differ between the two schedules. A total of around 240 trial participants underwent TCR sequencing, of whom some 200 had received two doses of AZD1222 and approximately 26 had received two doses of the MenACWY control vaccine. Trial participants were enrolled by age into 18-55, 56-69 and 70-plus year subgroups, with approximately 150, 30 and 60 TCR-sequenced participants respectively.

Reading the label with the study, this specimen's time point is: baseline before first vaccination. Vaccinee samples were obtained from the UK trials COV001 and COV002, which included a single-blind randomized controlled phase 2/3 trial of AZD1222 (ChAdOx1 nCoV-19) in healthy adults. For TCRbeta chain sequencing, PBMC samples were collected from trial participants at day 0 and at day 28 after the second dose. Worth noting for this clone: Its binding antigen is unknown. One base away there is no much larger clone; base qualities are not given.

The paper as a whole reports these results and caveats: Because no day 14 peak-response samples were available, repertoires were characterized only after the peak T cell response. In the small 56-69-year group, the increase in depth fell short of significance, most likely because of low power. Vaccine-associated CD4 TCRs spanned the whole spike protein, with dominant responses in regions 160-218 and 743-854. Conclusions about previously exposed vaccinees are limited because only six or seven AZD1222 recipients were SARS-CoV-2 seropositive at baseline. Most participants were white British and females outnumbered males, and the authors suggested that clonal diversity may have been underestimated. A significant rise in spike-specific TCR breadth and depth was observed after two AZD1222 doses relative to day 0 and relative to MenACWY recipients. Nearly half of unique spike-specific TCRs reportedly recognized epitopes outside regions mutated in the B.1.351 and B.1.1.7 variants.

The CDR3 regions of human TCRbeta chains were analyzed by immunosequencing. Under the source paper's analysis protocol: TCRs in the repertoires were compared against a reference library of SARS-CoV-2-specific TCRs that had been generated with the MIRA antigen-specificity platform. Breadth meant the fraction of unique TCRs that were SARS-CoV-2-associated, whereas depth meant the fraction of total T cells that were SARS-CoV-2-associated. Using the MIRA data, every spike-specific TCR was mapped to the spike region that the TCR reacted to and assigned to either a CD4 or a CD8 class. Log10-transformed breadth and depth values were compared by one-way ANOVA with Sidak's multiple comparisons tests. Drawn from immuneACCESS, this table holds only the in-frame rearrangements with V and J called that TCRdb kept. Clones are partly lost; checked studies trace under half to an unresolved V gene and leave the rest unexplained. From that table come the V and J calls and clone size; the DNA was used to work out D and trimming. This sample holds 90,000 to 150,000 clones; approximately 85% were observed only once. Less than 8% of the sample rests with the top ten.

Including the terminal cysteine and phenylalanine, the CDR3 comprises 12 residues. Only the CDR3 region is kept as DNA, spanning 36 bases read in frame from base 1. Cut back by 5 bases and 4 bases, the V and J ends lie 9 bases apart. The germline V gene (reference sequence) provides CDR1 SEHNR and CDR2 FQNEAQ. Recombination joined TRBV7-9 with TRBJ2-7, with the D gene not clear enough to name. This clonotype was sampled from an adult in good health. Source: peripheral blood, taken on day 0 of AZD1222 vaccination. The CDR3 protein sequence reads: CASSDAFYEQYF. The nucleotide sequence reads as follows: TGTGCCAGCAGCGATGCCTTTTACGAGCAGTACTTC.